The rows below give T cell receptor beta chains drawn from one sample of a study of STAT5B mutations in CD4+ large granular lymphocyte leukemia. Assay: immunoSEQ multiplex PCR; the TCRdb copy retains only in-frame clones and omits some. The data contain 25,000 to 30,000 clones, roughly 79% of them singletons. The sequenced sample consisted of CD4+ T cells from blood buffy coats. Every receptor here comes from a human donor in good health. Both conserved end residues are part of each CDR3. Fields, in order: clone size, D gene, J gene, V gene, CDR3 DNA, CDR3 protein. D genes are given only for firm matches. The size field is filled for only some rows; it gives once, few, many or a size class.

size: once; D: TRBD1; J: TRBJ2-1; V: TRBV5-1; DNA: TGCGCCAGCAAGACAGGGGAATCAGTGGGGCAGTTCTTC; CDR3: CASKTGESVGQFF
size: .; D: .; J: TRBJ1-1; V: TRBV9; DNA: TGTGCCAGCAGCGGGACTCAGGGCACTGAAGCTTTCTTT; CDR3: CASSGTQGTEAFF
size: .; D: .; J: TRBJ1-2; V: TRBV1; DNA: TGCACCAGCAGTCGTAGGCGTGTGCGAAAGACCTATGGCTACACCTTC; CDR3: CTSSRRRVRKTYGYTF
size: .; D: .; J: TRBJ1-4; V: TRBV9; DNA: TGTGCCAGCAGCGTAGCGGGCGGGTCCCGGGATGAAAAACTGTTTTTT; CDR3: CASSVAGGSRDEKLFF
size: .; D: .; J: TRBJ1-1; V: TRBV12-5; DNA: TGTGCTAGTGCCCACAGTCAGGGTACCACTGAAGCTTTCTTT; CDR3: CASAHSQGTTEAFF
size: .; D: .; J: TRBJ2-3; V: TRBV15; DNA: TGTGCCACCAGCCGAACCAGCTCAGATACGCAGTATTTT; CDR3: CATSRTSSDTQYF
size: .; D: TRBD1; J: TRBJ1-2; V: TRBV6-6; DNA: TGTGCCAGCAGTTACGCTGCAGGGGGTTATGGCTACACCTTC; CDR3: CASSYAAGGYGYTF
size: .; D: .; J: TRBJ2-5; V: TRBV5-4; DNA: TGTGCCAGCAGCTTGGCCACACAGCAAGAGACCCAGTACTTC; CDR3: CASSLATQQETQYF
size: .; D: TRBD2; J: TRBJ2-7; V: TRBV5-4; DNA: TGTGCCAGCAGCTCCGGGGCGGGAGTGAGATACGAGCAGTACTTC; CDR3: CASSSGAGVRYEQYF
size: .; D: .; J: TRBJ2-3; V: TRBV7-2; DNA: TGTGCCAGCCGAACAGGCACAGATACGCAGTATTTT; CDR3: CASRTGTDTQYF
size: once; D: .; J: TRBJ1-1; V: TRBV6-5; DNA: TGTGCCAGCAGTTACGAATTTAACACTGAAGCTTTCTTT; CDR3: CASSYEFNTEAFF
size: .; D: .; J: TRBJ1-1; V: TRBV25-1; DNA: TGTGCCAGCAGTCCTCCGCGGGGGGGAGGAAACACTGAAGCTTTCTTT; CDR3: CASSPPRGGGNTEAFF
size: .; D: TRBD1; J: TRBJ1-1; V: TRBV27; DNA: TGTGCCAGCAGTCCCCGTATCAACAGGGGGGGCACTGAAGCTTTCTTT; CDR3: CASSPRINRGGTEAFF